This entry is about one T cell receptor (beta chain). Its specificity is unknown. These data originate in a study of brain T cells in children with intractable seizures. General study findings and limits: Only CDR3 sequence similarity suggested viral specificity, without known HCMV serostatus. Clones missing pre-surgery may reflect undersampling of that blood sample.

Sequencing was limited to surgery cases with top T cell transcript signatures in brain tissue. The repertoire was sequenced with immunoSEQ multiplex PCR; TCRdb's copy has only in-frame clones and lacks some. The table has 110,000 or so clones, 85% to 95% seen once. Sequenced here: peripheral blood, sampled at surgery. The sequence was obtained from a boy younger than two with hemimegalencephaly and intractable seizures.

Here the CDR3 DNA reads TGTGCCAGCAGTCCCACGGAGGGGTCGGTTGGCTACGAGCAGTACTTC. It specifies CASSPTEGSVGYEQYF. This chain joins TRBV6-2 or TRBV6-3 and TRBJ2-7; D might be TRBD2 (6 bases). Looked up from germline, CDR1 is MNHEY and CDR2 is SVGEGT. Trimming shortened V by 5 bases and J by 3 bases, and 20 bases separated the two germline ends. The length of the CDR3 is 16 residues.